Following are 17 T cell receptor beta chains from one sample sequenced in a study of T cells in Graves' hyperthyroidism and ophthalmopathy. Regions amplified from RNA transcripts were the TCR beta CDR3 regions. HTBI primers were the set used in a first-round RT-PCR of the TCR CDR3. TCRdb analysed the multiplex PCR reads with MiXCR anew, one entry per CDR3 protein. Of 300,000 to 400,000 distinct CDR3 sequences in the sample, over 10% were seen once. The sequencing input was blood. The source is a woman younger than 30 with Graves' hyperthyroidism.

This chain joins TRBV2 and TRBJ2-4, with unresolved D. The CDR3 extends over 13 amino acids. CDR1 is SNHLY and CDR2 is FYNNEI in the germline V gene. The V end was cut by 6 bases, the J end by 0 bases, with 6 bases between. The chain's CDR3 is CASRAPAKNIQYF. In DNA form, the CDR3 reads TGTGCCAGCAGGGCACCAGCCAAAAACATTCAGTACTTC.

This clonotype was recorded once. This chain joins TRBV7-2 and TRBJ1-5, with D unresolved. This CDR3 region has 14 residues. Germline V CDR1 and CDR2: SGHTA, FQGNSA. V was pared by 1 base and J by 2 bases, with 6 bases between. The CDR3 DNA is TGTGCCAGCAGCTTAGACGCCGGCAATCAGCCCCAGCATTTT. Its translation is CASSLDAGNQPQHF.

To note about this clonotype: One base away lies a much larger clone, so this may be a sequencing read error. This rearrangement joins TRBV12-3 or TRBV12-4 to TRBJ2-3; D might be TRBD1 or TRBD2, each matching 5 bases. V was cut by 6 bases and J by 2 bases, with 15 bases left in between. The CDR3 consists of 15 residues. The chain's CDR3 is CASRYRDGNTDTQYF. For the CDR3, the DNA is TGTGCCAGCAGGTACCGGGACGGAAACACAGATACGCAGTATTTT.

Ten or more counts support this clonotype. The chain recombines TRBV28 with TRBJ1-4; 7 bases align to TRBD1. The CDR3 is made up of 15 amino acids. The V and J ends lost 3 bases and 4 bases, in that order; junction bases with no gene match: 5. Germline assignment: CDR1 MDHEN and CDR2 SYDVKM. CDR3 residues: CASSFWGQYNEKLFF. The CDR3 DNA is TGTGCCAGCAGTTTCTGGGGACAGTATAATGAAAAACTGTTTTTT. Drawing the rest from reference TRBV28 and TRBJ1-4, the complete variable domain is DVKVTQSSRYLVKRTGEKVFLECVQDMDHENMFWYRQDPGLGLRLIYFSYDVKMKEKGDIPEGYSVSREKKERFSLILESASTNQTSMYLCASSFWGQYNEKLFFGSGTQLSVL.

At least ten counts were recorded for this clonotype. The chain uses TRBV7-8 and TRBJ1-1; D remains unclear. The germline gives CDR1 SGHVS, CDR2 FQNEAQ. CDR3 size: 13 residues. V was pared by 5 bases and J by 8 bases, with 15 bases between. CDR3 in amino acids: CASSTWAGSEAFF. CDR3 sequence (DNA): TGTGCCAGCAGCACCTGGGCCGGGAGCGAAGCTTTCTTT.

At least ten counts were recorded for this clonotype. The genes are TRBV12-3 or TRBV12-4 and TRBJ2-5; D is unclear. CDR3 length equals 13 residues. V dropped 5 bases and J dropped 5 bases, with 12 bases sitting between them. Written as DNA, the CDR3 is TGTGCCAGCAGTCCCCGACCCCGGGAGACCCAGTACTTC. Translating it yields CASSPRPRETQYF.

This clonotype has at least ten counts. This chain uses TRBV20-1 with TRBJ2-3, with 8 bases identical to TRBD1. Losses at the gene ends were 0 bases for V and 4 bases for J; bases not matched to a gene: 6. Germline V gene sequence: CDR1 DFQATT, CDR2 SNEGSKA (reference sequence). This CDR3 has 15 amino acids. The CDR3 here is CSARDQGAGADTQYF. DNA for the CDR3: TGCAGTGCTAGAGATCAGGGGGCTGGCGCAGATACGCAGTATTTT.

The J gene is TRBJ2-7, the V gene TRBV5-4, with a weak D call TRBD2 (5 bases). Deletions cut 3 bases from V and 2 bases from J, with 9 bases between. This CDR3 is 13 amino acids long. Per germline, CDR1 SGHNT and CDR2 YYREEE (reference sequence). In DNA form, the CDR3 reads TGTGCCAGCAGCTCGGGGTTTCCCTACGAGCAGTACTTC. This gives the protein CASSSGFPYEQYF. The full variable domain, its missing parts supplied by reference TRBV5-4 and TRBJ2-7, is ETGVTQSPTHLIKTRGQQVTLRCSSQSGHNTVSWYQQALGQGPQFIFQYYREEENGRGNFPPRFSGLQFPNYSSELNVNALELDDSALYLCASSSGFPYEQYFGPGTRLTVT.

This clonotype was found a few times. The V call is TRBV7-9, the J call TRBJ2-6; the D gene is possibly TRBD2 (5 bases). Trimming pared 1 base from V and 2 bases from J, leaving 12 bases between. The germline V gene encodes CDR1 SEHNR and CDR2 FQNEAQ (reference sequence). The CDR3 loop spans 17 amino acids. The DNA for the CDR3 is TGTGCCAGCAGCTTAGTTTCGGGGTACGCTGGGGCCAACGTCCTGACTTTC. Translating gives CASSLVSGYAGANVLTF.

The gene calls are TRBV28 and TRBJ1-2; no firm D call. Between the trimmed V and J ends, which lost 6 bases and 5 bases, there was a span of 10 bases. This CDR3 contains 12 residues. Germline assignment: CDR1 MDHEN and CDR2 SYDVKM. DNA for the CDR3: TGTGCCAGCAGCTCCCGCCCTTATGGCTACACCTTC. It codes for CASSSRPYGYTF.

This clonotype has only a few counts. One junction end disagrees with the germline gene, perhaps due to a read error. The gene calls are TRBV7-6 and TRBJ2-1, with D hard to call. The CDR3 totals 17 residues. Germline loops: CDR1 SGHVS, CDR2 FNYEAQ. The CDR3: CAGSLVSGASSYNEQFF. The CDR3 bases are TGTGCCGGCAGCTTAGTATCTGGAGCCAGCTCCTACAATGAGCAGTTCTTC.

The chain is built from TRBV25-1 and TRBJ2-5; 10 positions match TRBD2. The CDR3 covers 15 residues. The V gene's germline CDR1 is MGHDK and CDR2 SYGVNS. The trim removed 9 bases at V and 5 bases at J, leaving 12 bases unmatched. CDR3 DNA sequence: TGTGCCAGTTCCGCCGGGACTAGCGAGGTGGAGACCCAGTACTTC. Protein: CASSAGTSEVETQYF. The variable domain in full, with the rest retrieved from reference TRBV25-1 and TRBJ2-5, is EADIYQTPRYLVIGTGKKITLECSQTMGHDKMYWYQQDPGMELHLIHYSYGVNSTEKGDLSSESTVSRIRTEHFPLTLESARPSHTSQYLCASSAGTSEVETQYFGPGTRLLVL.

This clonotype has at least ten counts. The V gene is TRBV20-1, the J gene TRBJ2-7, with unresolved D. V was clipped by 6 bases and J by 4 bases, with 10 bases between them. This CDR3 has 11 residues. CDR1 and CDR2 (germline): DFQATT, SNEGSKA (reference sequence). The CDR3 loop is CSAGAEYEQYF. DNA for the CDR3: TGCAGTGCGGGCGCGGAATACGAGCAGTACTTC.

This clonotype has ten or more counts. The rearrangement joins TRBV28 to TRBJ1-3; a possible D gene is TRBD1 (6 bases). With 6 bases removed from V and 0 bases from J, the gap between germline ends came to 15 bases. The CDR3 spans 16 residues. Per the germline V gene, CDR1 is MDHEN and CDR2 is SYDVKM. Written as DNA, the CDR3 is TGTGCCAGCAGCGAGACAGGCTATACCTCTGGAAACACCATATATTTT. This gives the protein CASSETGYTSGNTIYF. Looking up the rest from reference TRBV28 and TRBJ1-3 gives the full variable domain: DVKVTQSSRYLVKRTGEKVFLECVQDMDHENMFWYRQDPGLGLRLIYFSYDVKMKEKGDIPEGYSVSREKKERFSLILESASTNQTSMYLCASSETGYTSGNTIYFGEGSWLTVV.

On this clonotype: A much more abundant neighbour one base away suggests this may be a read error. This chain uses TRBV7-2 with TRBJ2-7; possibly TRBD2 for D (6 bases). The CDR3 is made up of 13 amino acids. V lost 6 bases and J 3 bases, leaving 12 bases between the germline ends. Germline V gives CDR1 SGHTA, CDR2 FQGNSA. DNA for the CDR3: TGTACCAGCAGTTTCGAGGGACTCTACGAGCAGTACTTC. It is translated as CTSSFEGLYEQYF. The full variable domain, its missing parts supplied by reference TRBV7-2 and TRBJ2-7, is GAGVSQSPSNKVTEKGKDVELRCDPISGHTALYWYRQSLGQGLEFLIYFQGNSAPDKSGLPSDRFSAERTGGSVSTLTIQRTQQEDSAVYLCTSSFEGLYEQYFGPGTRLTVT.

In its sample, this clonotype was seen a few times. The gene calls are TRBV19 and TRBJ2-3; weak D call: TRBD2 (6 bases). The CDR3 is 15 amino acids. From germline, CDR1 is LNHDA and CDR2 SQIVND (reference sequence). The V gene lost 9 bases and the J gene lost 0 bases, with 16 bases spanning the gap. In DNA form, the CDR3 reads TGTGCCAGCCGATCCGGCGGAGGGAGCACAGATACGCAGTATTTT. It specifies CASRSGGGSTDTQYF.

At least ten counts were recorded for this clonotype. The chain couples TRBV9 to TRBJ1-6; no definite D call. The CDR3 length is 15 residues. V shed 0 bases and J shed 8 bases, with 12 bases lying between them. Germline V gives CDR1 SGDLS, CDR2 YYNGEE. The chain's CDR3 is CASSVDSDGDSPLHF. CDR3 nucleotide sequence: TGTGCCAGCAGCGTAGATTCGGACGGAGATTCACCCCTCCACTTT.